This record looks at one T cell receptor beta chain sequence and its context. The data were taken from a study of control samples from healthy donors and cancer patients. The data were produced by immunoSEQ multiplex PCR, yet TCRdb's version contains in-frame clones alone and is incomplete. Of approximately 28,000 clones in the sample, 75% to 95% were seen once. This TCR came from a man aged 50 to 60 with lung cancer. Sample: PBMCs.

The CDR3 region is CATSVKGGETGELFF. In DNA form, the CDR3 reads TGTGCCACCAGTGTTAAGGGAGGGGAAACCGGGGAGCTGTTTTTT. The gene calls are TRBV24-1 and TRBJ2-2, with 7 nucleotides matching TRBD2. The junction had 7 bases not matched to a gene; V was cut back by 5 bases and J by 5 bases. The CDR3 is 15 residues long. Looked up from germline, CDR1 is KGHDR and CDR2 is SFDVKD.